The 17 T cell receptor beta chains below all came from one sample that was sequenced in a study of shared clonotypes between healthy human individuals (dated by TCRdb to about 2020). Receptor amplification or capture employed the immunoSEQ multiplex PCR assay. TCRdb's version of the immuneACCESS table is confined to in-frame rearrangements and falls short of the full clone set. An unresolved V gene accounts for under half of the shortfall where checked; the remainder is of unknown origin. The sample table shows under 600,000 clones, and 95% to 96% are seen once. The ten largest account for 0.064% of the sample. Material: naive CD4+ T cells sorted from blood. The label giving this sample's cell subset or site can be read as: CD45RA+ positively selected. Receptor source: a woman between 25 and 40 years old in good health.

The genes are TRBV28 and TRBJ2-1, with 11 bases matching TRBD1. J gave up 7 bases and V 5 bases, and 7 bases lay outside the gene matches. The CDR3 totals 15 residues. CDR1 and CDR2 (germline): MDHEN, SYDVKM. The CDR3 sequence: CASSPPGTGGNEQFF. The CDR3 bases are TGTGCCAGCAGTCCCCCCGGGACAGGGGGAAATGAGCAGTTCTTC.

Details on this clone: The junction does not match germline at one end; this may be a read error. The rearrangement uses TRBV7-9 and TRBJ1-1, with D maybe TRBD1 (6 bases). Germline lookup yields CDR1 SEHNR and CDR2 FQNEAQ (reference sequence). The CDR3 sequence is 19 residues long. CDR3 bases: TGTGCCAGCAGGTTAGGATACCAGAACAGGGACTTCATGAACACTGAAGCTTTCTTT. Translating it yields CASRLGYQNRDFMNTEAFF.

CDR3 sequence: CASSSSTRGLGSYNEQFF. As DNA, the CDR3 is TGTGCCAGCAGTTCATCTACCCGGGGACTGGGCTCCTACAATGAGCAGTTCTTC. The chain has TRBV27 and TRBJ2-1, with D maybe TRBD2 (6 bases). The ends were cut back, 4 bases at V and 0 bases at J, with 19 bases in the middle. The CDR3 covers 18 residues. CDR1 and CDR2 from the germline V gene are MNHEY and SMNVEV (reference sequence).

The genes are TRBV6-5 and TRBJ1-5; D gene uncertain. The ends were cut back, 3 bases at V and 5 bases at J, with 8 bases in the middle. The CDR3 consists of 13 residues. CDR1 is MNHEY and CDR2 is SVGAGI in the germline V gene. In nucleotides, the CDR3 is TGTGCCAGCAGTTATGATCGGTATCAGCCCCAGCATTTT. This codes for CASSYDRYQPQHF.

This rearrangement joins TRBV27 to TRBJ2-3, with a weak D call TRBD2 (6 bases). Germline V gene sequence: CDR1 MNHEY, CDR2 SMNVEV (reference sequence). V was clipped by 8 bases and J by 2 bases, with 20 bases between them. The CDR3 has 16 residues. As DNA, the CDR3 is TGTGCCAGCGGGACCCGTAGCGGTTTAAACACAGATACGCAGTATTTT. Its translation: CASGTRSGLNTDTQYF.

The rearrangement uses TRBV28 and TRBJ2-7; 10 nucleotides align to TRBD1. This CDR3 contains 14 residues. After removal of 6 bases from V and 7 bases from J, the junction contained 9 bases not matched to a gene. CDR1 is MDHEN and CDR2 is SYDVKM in the germline V gene. The CDR3 loop is CASRSGQGSGEQYF. The CDR3 nucleotides read TGTGCCAGCAGATCGGGACAGGGGAGTGGGGAGCAGTACTTC.

V is TRBV10-1 and J is TRBJ2-7; 8 positions agree with TRBD2. Looked up from germline, CDR1 is WNHNN and CDR2 is SYGVQD (reference sequence). This CDR3 region has 14 residues. The junction had 11 bases not matched to a gene; V was cut back by 4 bases and J by 9 bases. The CDR3 DNA is TGCGCCAGCAGTGTCCAGCGGGGGTGGTCGTGGCAGTACTTC. It is translated as CASSVQRGWSWQYF.

The DNA for the CDR3 is TGTGCCAGCAGCCCAGGGAACGGGGAGCTGTTTTTT. Protein: CASSPGNGELFF. The rearrangement joins TRBV7-9 to TRBJ2-2; a weak D match, TRBD1 (5 bases). V was clipped by 5 bases and J by 7 bases, with 8 bases between them. The germline V gene has CDR1 SEHNR and CDR2 FQNEAQ (reference sequence). This CDR3 region has 12 residues.

V is TRBV28 and J is TRBJ2-3; 8 bases map to TRBD2. This CDR3 has 13 residues. Germline assignment: CDR1 MDHEN and CDR2 SYDVKM. Trimming cost V 9 bases and J 4 bases; bases outside gene matches: 6. This CDR3 is CASEAGVADTQYF. In DNA, the CDR3 is TGTGCCAGTGAAGCGGGAGTGGCAGATACGCAGTATTTT.

This chain links TRBV9 with TRBJ1-2, with a tentative D call TRBD1 (5 bases). Germline CDR1 is SGDLS and CDR2 is YYNGEE. The CDR3 has 16 amino acids. V dropped 4 bases and J dropped 5 bases, with 21 bases sitting between them. The CDR3 reads CASSPSSGQFYYGYTF. CDR3 bases: TGTGCCAGCAGCCCAAGTTCAGGGCAATTTTATTATGGCTACACCTTC.

The CDR3 loop reads CASSLGGTSVPYEQYF. The CDR3 bases are TGTGCCAGCAGCTTAGGGGGTACTAGCGTCCCCTACGAGCAGTACTTC. The chain couples TRBV7-2 to TRBJ2-7, with 7 bases aligning to TRBD2. The germline V gene encodes CDR1 SGHTA and CDR2 FQGNSA. J was trimmed by 2 bases and V by 1 base; bases with no gene match: 8. CDR3 length: 16 residues.

The genes are TRBV28 and TRBJ2-3, with TRBD2 matching 7 bases. V lost 6 bases, J lost 3 bases, and 12 bases stayed unmatched. This CDR3 has 16 residues. Germline CDR1 and CDR2: MDHEN and SYDVKM. The CDR3 nucleotides read TGTGCCAGCAGCCGAGGGACTAACCTATTAACAGATACGCAGTATTTT. It specifies CASSRGTNLLTDTQYF.

The CDR3 is CAISEQSRTSADTYEQYF. In nucleotides, the CDR3 is TGTGCCATCAGTGAGCAGTCTAGGACTAGCGCCGACACCTACGAGCAGTACTTC. The genes are TRBV10-3 and TRBJ2-7; 9 nucleotides align to TRBD2. V was clipped by 2 bases and J by 2 bases; unmatched bases: 13. Germline CDR1 is ENHRY and CDR2 is SYGVKD. The CDR3 covers 18 residues.

The chain carries TRBV19 and TRBJ2-7, with 14 bases aligning to TRBD2. The length of the CDR3 is 15 residues. From germline, CDR1 is LNHDA and CDR2 SQIVND (reference sequence). Unmatched junction bases numbered 3, after V lost 2 bases and J lost 6 bases. CDR3 DNA sequence: TGTGCCAGTAGTATAAAGGGACTAGCGGGAGCCGAGCAGTACTTC. Protein product: CASSIKGLAGAEQYF.

V and J are TRBV19 and TRBJ1-2, with unresolved D. Germline V gene sequence: CDR1 LNHDA, CDR2 SQIVND (reference sequence). V was cut by 4 bases and J by 7 bases, with 10 bases left in between. There are 12 residues in the CDR3. This chain's CDR3 is CASSTKHGGYTF. Written as DNA, the CDR3 is TGTGCCAGTAGTACGAAGCACGGTGGCTACACCTTC.

The count of this clone is one. The chain combines TRBV11-2 with TRBJ2-1, with TRBD2 matching 9 bases. This CDR3 is built from 14 residues. The trim removed 6 bases at V and 6 bases at J, leaving 6 bases unmatched. CDR1 is SGHAT, CDR2 FQNNGV, per germline. CDR3 bases: TGTGCCAGCAGTTGGAGCGGGAGGCGCAATGAGCAGTTCTTC. The encoded protein is CASSWSGRRNEQFF.

CDR3 residues: CASSPRGLAKETQYF. CDR3 DNA: TGCGCCAGCAGCCCGAGGGGACTAGCGAAAGAGACCCAGTACTTC. This chain links TRBV4-1 with TRBJ2-5; TRBD2 aligns across 10 bases. Trimming cost V 4 bases and J 3 bases; bases outside gene matches: 5. Germline-derived CDR1 and CDR2 are MGHRA and YSYEKL. This CDR3 comprises 15 residues.